Shown below are 30 T cell receptor beta chains from a single sample sequenced in a study of human T cells and chemical hapten exposure. Time point indicated: patch test 1, 2 weeks after DPC sensitization. The treatment was: therapeutic diphenylcyclopropenone sensitization with weekly scalp DPC. In TCRdb, the RACE reads were re-called with MiXCR into one record per CDR3 protein. The sample holds 350,000 or so distinct CDR3 sequences, approximately 6.9% seen once. The material was whole blood, obtained in connection with sensitization to the hapten diphenylcyclopropenone (DPC). The receptors originated from a woman between 18 and 30 years old with alopecia areata. Some clones in this sample may be carry-over from other donors' samples.

The rearrangement links TRBV3-1 to TRBJ1-2, with unresolved D. Trimming removed 3 bases at V and 4 bases at J, with 18 bases between. This CDR3 region has 16 residues. Looked up from germline, CDR1 is LGHDT and CDR2 is YNNKEL (reference sequence). The CDR3 DNA reads TGTGCCAGCAGCCATATCGCCCCCGCCCGCAGCTATGGCTACACCTTC. Its translation: CASSHIAPARSYGYTF.

This clonotype turned up a few times. This chain connects TRBV6-5 to TRBJ2-1, with D perhaps TRBD1 or TRBD2 (7 bases each). The germline V gene has CDR1 MNHEY and CDR2 SVGAGI. This CDR3 contains 15 residues. Between the trimmed V and J ends, which lost 7 bases and 0 bases, there was a span of 13 bases. CDR3 bases: TGTGCCAGCACCCAGGGGGGGAGCTCCTACAATGAGCAGTTCTTC. Its translation is CASTQGGSSYNEQFF.

This clonotype has just a few counts. This sequence joins TRBV7-2 and TRBJ1-4, with D possibly being TRBD1 (5 bases). Germline CDR1 SGHTA, CDR2 FQGNSA. The CDR3 sequence is 15 residues long. The germline V and J ends were trimmed by 2 bases and 8 bases, with 15 bases remaining between them. CDR3 region: CASSLTGTIGEKLFF. DNA of the CDR3: TGTGCCAGCAGCTTAACCGGGACGATAGGCGAAAAACTGTTTTTT.

This clonotype was seen more than once but under ten times. The V call is TRBV27, the J call TRBJ2-7; 14 bases agree with TRBD2. Germline V lookup: CDR1 MNHEY, CDR2 SMNVEV (reference sequence). V shed 3 bases, J shed 0 bases, and the junction held 4 bases outside the gene matches. CDR3 size: 17 residues. DNA of the CDR3: TGTGCCAGCAGTTTGGGACTAGCGGGGGATAGCTCCTACGAGCAGTACTTC. It codes for CASSLGLAGDSSYEQYF.

The chain has TRBV12-3 or TRBV12-4 and TRBJ2-1; TRBD1 matches 8 bases. The V gene end was trimmed by 4 bases and the J gene end by 9 bases; junction bases not matched to a gene: 8. CDR3 length: 14 residues. This chain's CDR3 is CASSWTGIGGEQFF. The CDR3 DNA sequence: TGTGCCAGCAGTTGGACAGGGATAGGGGGTGAGCAGTTCTTC.

This clonotype was observed a few times. V usage is TRBV19 and J usage is TRBJ2-7; possibly TRBD1 or TRBD2 for D (5 bases each). CDR1 and CDR2 (germline): LNHDA, SQIVND (reference sequence). The ends were cut back, 6 bases at V and 6 bases at J, with 15 bases in the middle. The CDR3 runs to 13 residues. CDR3 DNA sequence: TGTGCCAGTAGCGGGGCTCGTACTAGCGAGCAGTACTTC. Translated, it gives CASSGARTSEQYF.

The chain couples TRBV20-1 to TRBJ1-4, with 11 bases matching TRBD1. The CDR3 totals 18 residues. Trimming took 0 bases from V and 3 from J; bases not matched to a gene: 9. Germline CDR1 reads DFQATT; CDR2 reads SNEGSKA (reference sequence). CDR3 bases: TGCAGTGCTAGAGATACCGCGGGACAGGGGGTCCCTAATGAAAAACTGTTTTTT. This codes for CSARDTAGQGVPNEKLFF.

This clonotype was observed at least ten times. The chain uses TRBV7-9 and TRBJ2-7; maybe TRBD1 (6 bases). Germline-derived CDR1 and CDR2 are SEHNR and FQNEAQ (reference sequence). This CDR3 is 15 amino acids long. Trimming pared 5 bases from V and 3 bases from J, leaving 17 bases between. DNA of the CDR3: TGTGCCAGCAGCCCCCCGCAGGGGCCCCACTACGAGCAGTACTTC. This codes for CASSPPQGPHYEQYF.

This clonotype was detected only a few times. The chain has TRBV2 and TRBJ1-6, with 8 bases aligning to TRBD1. The junction had 3 bases not matched to a gene; V was cut back by 2 bases and J by 9 bases. This CDR3 has 14 residues. Germline lookup yields CDR1 SNHLY and CDR2 FYNNEI. The CDR3 here is CASSELGQASPLHF. CDR3 nucleotide sequence: TGTGCCAGCAGTGAATTGGGACAGGCTTCACCCCTCCACTTT.

This clonotype was counted many times. The chain combines TRBV7-9 with TRBJ1-4; D not resolved. The CDR3 runs to 12 residues. CDR1 and CDR2 (germline): SEHNR, FQNEAQ (reference sequence). Between the trimmed V and J ends, which lost 5 bases and 8 bases, there was a span of 9 bases. The CDR3 is CASSLQREKLFF. CDR3 sequence (DNA): TGTGCCAGCAGCCTACAACGGGAAAAACTGTTTTTT.

This clonotype has ten or more counts. The J gene is TRBJ2-7, the V gene TRBV29-1; TRBD1 matches at 8 bases. The CDR3 is 15 residues long. The V segment lost 0 bases and the J segment 0 bases; nucleotides outside the gene matches: 4. Germline V CDR1 and CDR2: SQVTM, ANQGSEA. For the CDR3, the DNA is TGCAGCGTTGAAGAGCAGGGGGCCAGCTCCTACGAGCAGTACTTC. This translates into CSVEEQGASSYEQYF.

This clonotype has at least ten counts. V and J are TRBV6-2 or TRBV6-3 and TRBJ2-5; D is ambiguous. The germline V gene encodes CDR1 MNHEY and CDR2 SVGEGT. The V and J ends lost 5 bases and 0 bases respectively, with 19 bases between them. The CDR3 is made up of 17 amino acids. The CDR3 is CASSDLPLRSYQETQYF. The CDR3 DNA reads as TGTGCCAGCAGTGACCTTCCTTTGCGATCTTACCAAGAGACCCAGTACTTC.

In this sample, this clonotype turned up a few times. The V and J genes are TRBV27 and TRBJ1-4; D is ambiguous. The germline V gene has CDR1 MNHEY and CDR2 SMNVEV (reference sequence). Trimming took off 0 bases at V and 0 bases at J, with 8 bases between the two ends. The CDR3 totals 16 residues. CDR3 DNA sequence: TGTGCCAGCAGTTTATCCTGGAGGGCAACTAATGAAAAACTGTTTTTT. It is translated as CASSLSWRATNEKLFF.

This chain uses TRBV20-1 with TRBJ2-3, with D perhaps TRBD1 (5 bases). V was cut by 2 bases and J by 1 base, with 10 bases left in between. The CDR3 contains 14 residues. Germline CDR1 is DFQATT and CDR2 is SNEGSKA (reference sequence). This CDR3 reads CSARSGSGTDTQYF. DNA for the CDR3: TGCAGTGCTAGATCAGGGTCTGGCACAGATACGCAGTATTTT.

The chain joins TRBV28 to TRBJ1-5, with D unresolved. Trimming took off 2 bases at V and 4 bases at J, with 18 bases between the two ends. This CDR3 region has 17 residues. Germline CDR1 is MDHEN and CDR2 is SYDVKM. CDR3 DNA sequence: TGTGCCAGCAGTTTAGCCCAGGAGAATGGCGGTAATCAGCCCCAGCATTTT. Protein sequence: CASSLAQENGGNQPQHF.

The table lists this clonotype with many counts. The V gene is TRBV5-1, the J gene TRBJ2-7, with 9 bases fitting TRBD2. This CDR3 region has 15 residues. Per germline, CDR1 SGHRS and CDR2 YFSETQ. Germline trimming cut 0 bases from V and 2 bases from J; bases unmatched to any gene: 3. The CDR3 region has the DNA TGCGCCAGCAGCTTGGTTAGCGGGGGAACCTACGAGCAGTACTTC. It is translated as CASSLVSGGTYEQYF.

There are many counts of this clonotype. The chain recombines TRBV10-3 with TRBJ2-3; possible D gene TRBD1, 6 bases. Trimming removed 0 bases at V and 3 bases at J, with 13 bases between. Germline V gives CDR1 ENHRY, CDR2 SYGVKD. This CDR3 has 16 residues. Written as DNA, the CDR3 is TGTGCCATCAGTGAGTCCCTCAGGGGCCAGACAGATACGCAGTATTTT. This sequence encodes CAISESLRGQTDTQYF.

The CDR3 spells CASSPRDEKLFF. The CDR3, as DNA: TGTGCCAGTAGTCCCAGGGACGAAAAACTGTTTTTT. The chain uses TRBV19 and TRBJ1-4, with D possibly matching TRBD1 (5 bases). V was trimmed by 5 bases and J by 8 bases, leaving 9 bases between them. The CDR3 has 12 amino acids. Germline V CDR1 and CDR2: LNHDA, SQIVND (reference sequence).

For the CDR3, the DNA is TGTGCCAGCAGCCCGACAGGGGGTGGCACTGAAGCTTTCTTT. This gives the protein CASSPTGGGTEAFF. This chain connects TRBV7-3 to TRBJ1-1; 9 bases map to TRBD1. J lost 4 bases, V lost 5 bases, and 5 bases had no gene match. Germline loops: CDR1 SGHTA, CDR2 FQGTGA. This CDR3 has 14 residues.

This clonotype turned up a few times. This sequence joins TRBV2 and TRBJ2-5; 10 positions agree with TRBD2. The V and J ends lost 6 bases and 5 bases, in that order; junction bases with no gene match: 9. This CDR3 contains 15 residues. Looked up from germline, CDR1 is SNHLY and CDR2 is FYNNEI. Here the CDR3 DNA reads TGTGCCAGCAGAGGGACTAGCGTAAGCCGGGAGACCCAGTACTTC. Its translation is CASRGTSVSRETQYF.

The chain carries TRBV5-1 and TRBJ2-1; TRBD2 agrees at 8 bases. Germline V gene sequence: CDR1 SGHRS, CDR2 YFSETQ. The CDR3 spans 19 residues. Losses at the gene ends were 4 bases for V and 8 bases for J; bases not matched to a gene: 23. The chain's CDR3 is CASSPAPGLGFSEYYEQFF. The DNA for the CDR3 is TGCGCCAGCAGCCCTGCTCCGGGACTAGGGTTTTCAGAGTACTATGAGCAGTTCTTC.

This clonotype was observed at least ten times. V gene TRBV5-1 combines with J gene TRBJ2-1; a weak D match, TRBD1 (6 bases). The V gene lost 2 bases and the J gene lost 4 bases, with 22 bases spanning the gap. The CDR3 covers 18 residues. Germline CDR1 reads SGHRS; CDR2 reads YFSETQ. The CDR3: CASSFRVGDNLLYNEQFF. The CDR3 DNA sequence: TGCGCCAGCAGCTTTCGGGTGGGGGACAACCTACTTTACAATGAGCAGTTCTTC. Looking up the rest from reference TRBV5-1 and TRBJ2-1 gives the full variable domain: KAGVTQTPRYLIKTRGQQVTLSCSPISGHRSVSWYQQTPGQGLQFLFEYFSETQRNKGNFPGRFSGRQFSNSRSEMNVSTLELGDSALYLCASSFRVGDNLLYNEQFFGPGTRLTVL.

This clonotype was counted only a few times. This chain joins TRBV7-2 and TRBJ1-6; D unclear. The CDR3 is made up of 17 amino acids. V was clipped by 1 base and J by 8 bases, with 18 bases between them. In germline, CDR1 is SGHTA, CDR2 FQGNSA. This CDR3 is CASSLGNSGPRDSPLHF. The CDR3 region has the DNA TGTGCCAGCAGCTTAGGGAACTCCGGGCCGCGGGATTCACCCCTCCACTTT.

In this sample, this clonotype turned up a few times. This chain joins TRBV28 and TRBJ1-6, with a weak D call TRBD1 (5 bases). From germline, CDR1 is MDHEN and CDR2 SYDVKM. CDR3 length: 15 amino acids. V was clipped by 4 bases and J by 5 bases, with 12 bases between them. The CDR3 coding sequence is TGTGCCAGCAGTTCCGGGACGCGGGATAATTCACCCCTCCACTTT. The encoded protein is CASSSGTRDNSPLHF.

In its sample, this clonotype was seen a few times. J is TRBJ2-3 and V is TRBV12-5, with a weak D call TRBD1 (5 bases). Per the germline V gene, CDR1 is LGHNT and CDR2 is FRNRAP. Between the trimmed V and J ends, which lost 3 bases and 9 bases, there was a span of 13 bases. This CDR3 region has 13 residues. CDR3 sequence (DNA): TGTGCTAGTGGTTTAGGGGTTCAATTGACGCAGTATTTT. It codes for CASGLGVQLTQYF.

The chain recombines TRBV3-1 with TRBJ2-3; no clear D gene. V gave up 4 bases and J gave up 1 base, with 12 bases separating them. Germline V gene sequence: CDR1 LGHDT, CDR2 YNNKEL (reference sequence). This CDR3 contains 15 residues. CDR3: CASSRAASGTDTQYF. For the CDR3, the DNA is TGTGCCAGCAGCCGCGCCGCCTCAGGCACAGATACGCAGTATTTT.

This clonotype showed up just a few times. The chain combines TRBV18 with TRBJ1-6; TRBD1 agrees at 7 bases. The germline V gene has CDR1 KGHSH and CDR2 LQKENI. J was trimmed by 6 bases and V by 2 bases; bases with no gene match: 10. This CDR3 comprises 17 residues. In nucleotides, the CDR3 is TGTGCCAGCTCACCATCTGGGTTGGGACAGCTTAATTCACCCCTCCACTTT. Translated: CASSPSGLGQLNSPLHF.

This chain connects TRBV14 to TRBJ1-4, with D unclear. Germline V lookup: CDR1 SGHDN, CDR2 FVKESK. This CDR3 is 12 amino acids long. Trimming took 5 bases from V and 10 from J, leaving 11 bases between them. CDR3 loop: CASSDESGKLFF. CDR3 DNA sequence: TGTGCCAGCAGCGACGAGAGCGGAAAACTGTTTTTT.

The chain combines TRBV20-1 with TRBJ2-5, with D perhaps being TRBD1 or TRBD2 (5 bases each). Germline lookup yields CDR1 DFQATT and CDR2 SNEGSKA (reference sequence). There are 15 residues in the CDR3. V shed 8 bases and J shed 4 bases, with 23 bases lying between them. The CDR3 region is CSLVLQTVTRETQYF. In DNA form, the CDR3 reads TGCAGTTTGGTCCTCCAGACAGTCACTAGAGAGACCCAGTACTTC.

This clonotype came up a few times. The chain joins TRBV29-1 to TRBJ1-4; weak D call: TRBD1 (6 bases). The CDR3 loop spans 13 amino acids. The germline V and J ends were trimmed by 1 base and 8 bases, with 11 bases remaining between them. CDR1 is SQVTM and CDR2 is ANQGSEA in the germline V gene. CDR3 residues: CSVEGQGNEKLFF. The DNA of the CDR3 is TGCAGCGTTGAAGGTCAGGGGAACGAAAAACTGTTTTTT.